The rows below give T cell receptor beta chains drawn from one sample of a study of T-cell reconstitution after alpha-beta-depleted transplantation in children. One entry per CDR3 protein, called by TCRdb with MiXCR from the PCR reads. The sample contains approximately 350,000 distinct CDR3 sequences, roughly 17% of which appear only once. The specimen was PBMCs, mostly from graft donor cells, collected 360 days after TCRalphabeta/CD19-depleted stem cell transplant. These receptors were taken from a male patient aged 2-15 years who had a stem cell transplant for acute lymphoblastic leukemia, so the T cells may come from the graft donor. Both conserved end residues are part of each CDR3.

>TRBV4-1|15
CASSQDPVGSYEQYF
>TRBV9|19
CASSLSPSLAGGIGNEQFF
>TRBV4-3|15
CASSQELRNRIGYTF
>TRBV6-5|14
CASSSWDSFYEQYF
>TRBV4-2|14
CASSQDHKDGELFF
>TRBV12-5|16
CASGLVLSSSYNEQFF
>TRBV28|19
CASSLRSLAGALSYNEQFF
>TRBV27|18
CASSTGTGVTYSYNEQFF
>TRBV7-9|15
CASSLSIGGNQPQHF
>TRBV28|16
CASLEWGQPYTGELFF
>TRBV5-1|15
CASSPTGLAVNEQFF
>TRBV7-9|12
CASSSGSNEQYF
>TRBV11-2|13
CASTTGGNQPQHF
>TRBV19|15
CASRLVDRGNTEAFF
>TRBV10-3|12
CAISEDGGELFF
>TRBV2|13
CASSESGGDTQYF
>TRBV10-3|12
CAISESSNEQFF
>TRBV4-3|17
CASSPARTSGTTDTQYF
>TRBV4-1|18
CASSQGRAVYLGYNEQFF
>TRBV4-1|15
CASSHGAGGPREQYF
>TRBV12-3/TRBV12-4|14
CASWGQLNTGELFF
>TRBV20-1|14
CSASHRGGNEKLFF
>TRBV12-3/TRBV12-4|14
CASSWGPGSYEQYF
>TRBV7-8|14
CASIAGPMGSPLHF
>TRBV5-6|16
CASSLMGQGANQPQHF
>TRBV2|18
CASSEVDLGGGAYNEQFF